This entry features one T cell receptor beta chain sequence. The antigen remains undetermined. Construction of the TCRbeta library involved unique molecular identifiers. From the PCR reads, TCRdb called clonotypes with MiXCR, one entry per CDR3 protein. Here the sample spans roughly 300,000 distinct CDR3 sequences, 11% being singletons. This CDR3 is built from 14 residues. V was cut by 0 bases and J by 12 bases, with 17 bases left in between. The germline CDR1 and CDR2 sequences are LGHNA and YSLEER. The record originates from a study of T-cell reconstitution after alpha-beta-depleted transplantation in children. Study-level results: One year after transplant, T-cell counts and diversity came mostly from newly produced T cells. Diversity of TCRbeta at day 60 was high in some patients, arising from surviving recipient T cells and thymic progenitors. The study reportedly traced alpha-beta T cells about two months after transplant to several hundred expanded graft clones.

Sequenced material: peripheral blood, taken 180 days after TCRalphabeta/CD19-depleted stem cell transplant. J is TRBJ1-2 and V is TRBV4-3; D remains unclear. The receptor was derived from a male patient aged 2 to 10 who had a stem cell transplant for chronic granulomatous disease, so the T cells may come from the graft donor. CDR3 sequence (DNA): TGCGCCAGCAGCCAAGATTGGTCGAGGGAAGGCCACACCTTC. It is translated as CASSQDWSREGHTF.